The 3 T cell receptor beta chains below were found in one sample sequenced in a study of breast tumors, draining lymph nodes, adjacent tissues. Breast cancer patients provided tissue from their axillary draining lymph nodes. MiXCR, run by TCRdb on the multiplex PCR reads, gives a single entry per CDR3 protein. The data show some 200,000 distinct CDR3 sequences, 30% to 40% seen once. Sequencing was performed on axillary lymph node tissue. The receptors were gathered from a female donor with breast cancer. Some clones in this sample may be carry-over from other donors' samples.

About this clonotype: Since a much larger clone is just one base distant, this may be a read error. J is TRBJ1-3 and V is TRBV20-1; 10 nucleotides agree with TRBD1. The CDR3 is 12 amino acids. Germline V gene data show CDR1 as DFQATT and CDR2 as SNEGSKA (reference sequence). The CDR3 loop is CSAWTGGNTTYF. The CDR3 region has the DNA TGCAGTGCTTGGACAGGGGGAAACACCACATATTTT.

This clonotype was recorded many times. The CDR3 sequence is CASSGTGAGGYNEQFF. CDR3 bases: TGTGCCAGCAGCGGTACCGGGGCGGGGGGGTACAATGAGCAGTTCTTC. The chain employs TRBV7-3 and TRBJ2-1; 9 bases map to TRBD2. V dropped 5 bases and J dropped 4; count of bases not matched to a gene: 9. There are 16 residues in the CDR3. Germline CDR1 and CDR2: SGHTA and FQGTGA.

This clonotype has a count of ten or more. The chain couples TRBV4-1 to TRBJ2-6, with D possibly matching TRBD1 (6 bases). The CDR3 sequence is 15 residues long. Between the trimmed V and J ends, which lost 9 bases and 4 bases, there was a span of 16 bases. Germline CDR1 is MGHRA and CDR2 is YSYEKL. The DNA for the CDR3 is TGCGCCAGTTCTACAGGGTTCTCGGGGGCCAACGTCCTGACTTTC. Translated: CASSTGFSGANVLTF.